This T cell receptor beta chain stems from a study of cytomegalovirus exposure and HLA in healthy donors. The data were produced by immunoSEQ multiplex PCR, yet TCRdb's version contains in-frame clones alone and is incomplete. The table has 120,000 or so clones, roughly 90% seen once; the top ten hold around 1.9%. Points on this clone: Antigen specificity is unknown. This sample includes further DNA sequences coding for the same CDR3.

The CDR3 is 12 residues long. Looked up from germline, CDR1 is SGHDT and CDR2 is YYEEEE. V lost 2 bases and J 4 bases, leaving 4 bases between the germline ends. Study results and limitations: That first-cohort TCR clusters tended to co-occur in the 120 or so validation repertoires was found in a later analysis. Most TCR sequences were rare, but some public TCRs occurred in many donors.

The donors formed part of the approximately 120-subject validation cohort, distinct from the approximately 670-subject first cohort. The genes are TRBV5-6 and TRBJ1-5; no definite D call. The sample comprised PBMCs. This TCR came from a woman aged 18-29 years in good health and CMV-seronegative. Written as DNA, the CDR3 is TGTGCCAGCAGCTTACTAAATCAGCCCCAGCATTTT. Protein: CASSLLNQPQHF. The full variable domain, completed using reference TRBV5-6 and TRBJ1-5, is DAGVTQSPTHLIKTRGQQVTLRCSPKSGHDTVSWYQQALGQGPQFIFQYYEEEERQRGNFPDRFSGHQFPNYSSELNVNALLLGDSALYLCASSLLNQPQHFGDGTRLSIL.